The 10 T cell receptor beta chains below all came from one sample that was sequenced in a study of cytotoxic CD8 clonotypes in ibrutinib-treated CLL. Profiling relied on immunoSEQ multiplex PCR, and the TCRdb table lists in-frame clones only, not all of them. This table has 150,000 or so clones, approximately 75% appearing once. The sample here was PBMCs, taken after 12 months of ibrutinib treatment. These receptors were collected from a human donor with chronic lymphocytic leukemia.

The gene calls are TRBV25-1 and TRBJ2-1; D is undetermined. Germline assignment: CDR1 MGHDK and CDR2 SYGVNS. The CDR3 spans 13 residues. V was cut by 5 bases and J by 5 bases, with 10 bases left in between. In nucleotides, the CDR3 is TGTGCCAGCAGTTTCAGAAACAACAATGAGCAGTTCTTC. Its translation: CASSFRNNNEQFF. The full variable domain, rest sourced from reference TRBV25-1 and TRBJ2-1, is EADIYQTPRYLVIGTGKKITLECSQTMGHDKMYWYQQDPGMELHLIHYSYGVNSTEKGDLSSESTVSRIRTEHFPLTLESARPSHTSQYLCASSFRNNNEQFFGPGTRLTVL.

The rearrangement links TRBV12-1 to TRBJ1-2. TRBV12-1 is described as a pseudogene. The CDR3 sequence is 16 residues long. The CDR3 here is CASSSRSSGGRYGYTF. Written as DNA, the CDR3 is TGTGCCAGCAGCTCCCGTTCGTCCGGGGGCCGCTATGGCTACACCTTC.

The genes are TRBV9 and TRBJ2-3; TRBD2 is a possible D gene (5 bases). In germline, CDR1 is SGDLS, CDR2 YYNGEE. The CDR3 is 15 amino acids. The germline V and J ends were trimmed by 0 bases and 6 bases, with 14 bases remaining between them. The DNA of the CDR3 is TGTGCCAGCAGCGTAGGAGCGGTGGACGGTGATACGCAGTATTTT. Protein product: CASSVGAVDGDTQYF.

This clone was seen a handful of times. The chain links TRBV13 to TRBJ1-2; 11 bases are shared with TRBD1. Germline V gene data show CDR1 as PRHDT and CDR2 as FYEKMQ (reference sequence). J was trimmed by 4 bases and V by 2 bases; bases with no gene match: 3. This CDR3 comprises 15 residues. In DNA, the CDR3 is TGTGCCAGCAGCTTATCCGGGACAGGGGGCTATGGCTACACCTTC. Its translation: CASSLSGTGGYGYTF.

About this clone itself: This same CDR3 is encoded by further DNA sequences in the sample. This sequence joins TRBV7-2 and TRBJ1-4, with 7 bases matching TRBD1. The CDR3 spans 14 residues. J gave up 8 bases and V 5 bases, and 8 bases lay outside the gene matches. Germline V CDR1 and CDR2: SGHTA, FQGNSA. Here the CDR3 DNA reads TGTGCCAGCAGCAAGACAGGGTGGCAAGAAAAACTGTTTTTT. Translating gives CASSKTGWQEKLFF.

CDR3 sequence reads: CASSYQGREKLFF. The CDR3 bases are TGTGCCAGCAGTTACCAGGGCCGAGAAAAACTGTTTTTT. The chain links TRBV6-5 to TRBJ1-4; D possibly corresponds to TRBD1 (5 bases). Trimming removed 2 bases from V and 8 bases from J, with 9 bases in between. This CDR3 spans 13 amino acids. Germline V gene sequence: CDR1 MNHEY, CDR2 SVGAGI.

This chain uses TRBV6-5 with TRBJ1-1; D is uncertain. Germline V gene sequence: CDR1 MNHEY, CDR2 SVGAGI. Between the trimmed V and J ends, which lost 6 bases and 3 bases, there was a span of 14 bases. This CDR3 has 14 residues. CDR3 in DNA: TGTGCCAGCAGAAAAACGGGCGGTGACACTGAAGCTTTCTTT. Its protein product is CASRKTGGDTEAFF.

The J gene is TRBJ1-2, the V gene TRBV27; D is ambiguous. The CDR3 is 12 amino acids. Trimming removed 4 bases from V and 7 bases from J, with 10 bases in between. In germline, CDR1 is MNHEY, CDR2 SMNVEV (reference sequence). CDR3 loop: CASSSLVSGYTF. The CDR3, as DNA: TGTGCCAGCAGTTCCCTAGTGAGTGGCTACACCTTC.

Turning to this clone: One end of the junction varies from germline; a read error may be responsible. J is TRBJ2-3 and V is TRBV28; 7 nucleotides line up with TRBD2. This CDR3 is built from 16 residues. The germline V gene has CDR1 MDHEN and CDR2 SYDVKM. The CDR3 DNA reads as TGTGCCAGCAGTCTATGGGCTAGCGGAACGGACGATACGCAGTATTTT. It specifies CASSLWASGTDDTQYF. The whole variable domain, remainder taken from reference TRBV28 and TRBJ2-3, is DVKVTQSSRYLVKRTGEKVFLECVQDMDHENMFWYRQDPGLGLRLIYFSYDVKMKEKGDIPEGYSVSREKKERFSLILESASTNQTSMYLCASSLWASGTDDTQYFGPGTRLTVL.

V and J are TRBV7-9 and TRBJ2-4; D not certain. CDR1 SEHNR and CDR2 FQNEAQ come from the germline V gene (reference sequence). This CDR3 comprises 14 residues. V was trimmed by 5 bases and J by 5 bases, leaving 13 bases between them. DNA of the CDR3: TGTGCCAGCAGCCCGTGGCTGGTCGAAAACATTCAGTACTTC. Translated, it gives CASSPWLVENIQYF.